These 21 T cell receptor beta chains came from one sample sequenced in a study of OX40 agonist ivuxolimab in advanced cancers. The table came from immunoSEQ multiplex PCR; TCRdb's copy has only in-frame clones and leaves some out. The sample has about 41,000 clones, about 80% seen once. This specimen consisted of CD4+ or CD8+ T cells sorted from blood, obtained in a trial of the OX40 agonist ivuxolimab. The receptors shown here come from an adult with an advanced solid tumor such as melanoma, head and neck, liver or kidney cancer.

This clone was picked up one time. The chain is built from TRBV7-8 and TRBJ2-4; 9 nucleotides agree with TRBD1. The CDR3 has 15 residues. Losses at the gene ends were 4 bases for V and 4 bases for J; bases not matched to a gene: 5. Germline CDR1 reads SGHVS; CDR2 reads FQNEAQ. Here the CDR3 reads CASSSSGTGKNIQYF. CDR3 nucleotides: TGTGCCAGCAGCTCCTCCGGGACAGGGAAAAACATTCAGTACTTC.

The genes are TRBV9 and TRBJ1-1; D remains unclear. This CDR3 is built from 14 residues. V gave up 1 base and J gave up 0 bases, with 7 bases separating them. Germline-derived CDR1 and CDR2 are SGDLS and YYNGEE. The CDR3 bases are TGTGCCAGCAGCGTACAGTCAATGAACACTGAAGCTTTCTTT. This encodes CASSVQSMNTEAFF.

DNA for the CDR3: TGTGCCAGTCAACTAGCGGGGGGGCACACCGGGGAGCTGTTTTTT. Protein product: CASQLAGGHTGELFF. The chain recombines TRBV6-1 with TRBJ2-2, with TRBD2 matching 13 bases. CDR3 size: 15 residues. CDR1 and CDR2 (germline): MNHNS, SASEGT. Trimming cost V 9 bases and J 3 bases; bases outside gene matches: 4.

V is TRBV4-3 and J is TRBJ1-3; TRBD1 agrees at 8 bases. The ends lost 4 bases at V and 3 bases at J; junction bases unmatched: 2. Germline V gene data show CDR1 as LGHNA and CDR2 as YSLEER. CDR3 length equals 14 residues. The CDR3 DNA sequence: TGCGCCAGCAGCCGTACAGGGGGTGGAAACACCATATATTTT. Translated, it gives CASSRTGGGNTIYF.

The rearrangement uses TRBV7-2 and TRBJ2-7; D tentatively reads TRBD1 or TRBD2 (5 bases each). CDR1 and CDR2 from the germline V gene are SGHTA and FQGNSA. This CDR3 has 15 amino acids. The V and J ends lost 3 bases and 5 bases respectively, with 17 bases between them. CDR3 amino acids: CASSLSPGAHHEQYF. The CDR3, as DNA: TGTGCCAGCAGCTTGTCTCCCGGGGCCCACCACGAGCAGTACTTC.

This clone was seen only once. The chain joins TRBV29-1 to TRBJ2-3; 7 nucleotides agree with TRBD1. J gave up 6 bases and V 1 base, and 4 bases lay outside the gene matches. CDR1 SQVTM and CDR2 ANQGSEA come from the germline V gene. The CDR3 spans 13 residues. In DNA, the CDR3 is TGCAGCGTTGAAGTGGGCAGGGGGGATACGCAGTATTTT. The encoded protein is CSVEVGRGDTQYF.

The chain carries TRBV5-1 and TRBJ1-2, with D perhaps matching TRBD1 (5 bases). Trimming took 0 bases from V and 3 from J, leaving 9 bases between them. Germline-derived CDR1 and CDR2 are SGHRS and YFSETQ. The CDR3 runs 14 residues. The CDR3 sequence: CASSLGDPYYGYTF. In nucleotides, the CDR3 is TGCGCCAGCAGCTTGGGGGACCCATACTATGGCTACACCTTC.

The chain links TRBV10-3 to TRBJ2-1, with 9 bases aligning to TRBD2. The CDR3 length is 14 residues. Trimming removed 5 bases from V and 7 bases from J; junction bases left unmatched: 6. Germline lookup yields CDR1 ENHRY and CDR2 SYGVKD. The CDR3 reads CAISSSGDLNEQFF. CDR3 coding DNA: TGTGCCATCAGTTCTAGCGGGGACTTGAATGAGCAGTTCTTC.

This sequence joins TRBV6-6 and TRBJ2-2; TRBD1 matches at 8 bases. Germline assignment: CDR1 MNHNY and CDR2 SVGAGI (reference sequence). The CDR3 spans 15 residues. Unmatched junction bases numbered 3, after V lost 5 bases and J lost 1 base. The CDR3: CASSLGQGNTGELFF. CDR3 bases: TGTGCCAGCAGTCTCGGACAGGGGAACACCGGGGAGCTGTTTTTT.

J is TRBJ1-3 and V is TRBV5-6; 7 bases are a match to TRBD1. In germline, CDR1 is SGHDT, CDR2 YYEEEE. The V gene end was trimmed by 4 bases and the J gene end by 0 bases; junction bases not matched to a gene: 16. The CDR3 runs 19 residues. CDR3 loop: CASSHYRDSVTFSGNTIYF. The CDR3 DNA reads as TGTGCCAGCAGCCATTACCGGGACAGCGTCACTTTCTCTGGAAACACCATATATTTT.

The gene calls are TRBV9 and TRBJ1-4; no definite D call. Germline lookup yields CDR1 SGDLS and CDR2 YYNGEE. Trimming took off 4 bases at V and 0 bases at J, with 10 bases between the two ends. CDR3 length: 15 residues. CDR3 nucleotides: TGTGCCAGCAGCCCGACCTCGGCAACTAATGAAAAACTGTTTTTT. This sequence encodes CASSPTSATNEKLFF.

The CDR3 loop reads CASSFTGTDTQYF. The CDR3 DNA follows: TGTGCCAGCAGCTTCACGGGCACAGATACGCAGTATTTT. This chain links TRBV7-3 with TRBJ2-3; no firm D call. Per germline, CDR1 SGHTA and CDR2 FQGTGA. Trimming pared 3 bases from V and 1 base from J, leaving 5 bases between. The CDR3 runs to 13 residues.

This chain links TRBV2 with TRBJ2-7; D may match TRBD1 or TRBD2 (5 bases each). Germline V CDR1 and CDR2: SNHLY, FYNNEI. The CDR3 runs 14 residues. V was cut by 1 base and J by 2 bases, with 9 bases left in between. Here the CDR3 reads CASSEGGSPYEQYF. The CDR3 nucleotides read TGTGCCAGCAGTGAAGGGGGGTCCCCCTACGAGCAGTACTTC.

The CDR3 reads CASSLEGVEQFF. The CDR3 DNA sequence: TGTGCCAGCAGCCTAGAGGGAGTTGAGCAGTTCTTC. The genes are TRBV7-9 and TRBJ2-1; D may be TRBD2 (5 bases). Trimming pared 5 bases from V and 9 bases from J, leaving 11 bases between. The CDR3 is 12 residues long. Germline assignment: CDR1 SEHNR and CDR2 FQNEAQ (reference sequence).

The chain recombines TRBV27 with TRBJ2-5, with D tentatively TRBD2 (6 bases). Trimming stripped 7 bases from V and 5 bases from J, with 14 bases between. The CDR3 covers 13 residues. Germline CDR1 reads MNHEY; CDR2 reads SMNVEV (reference sequence). CDR3: CASKGLTRETQYF. CDR3 bases: TGTGCCAGCAAGGGACTGACCCGGGAGACCCAGTACTTC.

V usage is TRBV18 and J usage is TRBJ2-1; 7 nucleotides line up with TRBD2. The CDR3 contains 13 residues. V lost 5 bases and J lost 8; bases outside the gene matches: 6. In germline, CDR1 is KGHSH, CDR2 LQKENI. CDR3 loop: CASSMTSSDEQFF. In DNA form, the CDR3 reads TGTGCCAGCTCAATGACTAGCAGCGATGAGCAGTTCTTC. Complete variable domain (other parts from reference TRBV18 and TRBJ2-1): NAGVMQNPRHLVRRRGQEARLRCSPMKGHSHVYWYRQLPEEGLKFMVYLQKENIIDESGMPKERFSAEFPKEGPSILRIQQVVRGDSAAYFCASSMTSSDEQFFGPGTRLTVL.

This rearrangement joins TRBV20-1 to TRBJ2-5; weak D call: TRBD2 (6 bases). V lost 2 bases, J lost 5 bases, and 6 bases lay in between. The germline V gene encodes CDR1 DFQATT and CDR2 SNEGSKA (reference sequence). There are 11 residues in the CDR3. CDR3 in DNA: TGCAGTGCTAGACGGGGGGAGACCCAGTACTTC. Protein: CSARRGETQYF.

The chain combines TRBV7-8 with TRBJ2-7; 12 bases agree with TRBD2. The trim removed 5 bases at V and 6 bases at J, leaving 11 bases unmatched. This CDR3 contains 16 residues. Germline V gene data show CDR1 as SGHVS and CDR2 as FQNEAQ. The CDR3 is CASSPNPTSGRIEQYF. The CDR3 DNA follows: TGTGCCAGCAGCCCAAACCCTACTAGCGGGAGGATCGAGCAGTACTTC.

The chain carries TRBV10-3 and TRBJ2-2; a weak D match, TRBD1 (6 bases). Trimming removed 0 bases at V and 7 bases at J, with 12 bases between. The CDR3 length is 15 residues. Looked up from germline, CDR1 is ENHRY and CDR2 is SYGVKD. CDR3 region: CAISESYRDIGELFF. In nucleotides, the CDR3 is TGTGCCATCAGTGAGTCTTACCGGGACATCGGGGAGCTGTTTTTT.

The rearrangement uses TRBV27 and TRBJ1-1; TRBD1 might be the D (5 bases). V was trimmed by 3 bases and J by 6 bases, leaving 14 bases between them. Germline lookup yields CDR1 MNHEY and CDR2 SMNVEV (reference sequence). The CDR3 is 14 amino acids. The CDR3 nucleotides read TGTGCCAGCAGTTTCATTCAGGGTAACGCTGAAGCTTTCTTT. This codes for CASSFIQGNAEAFF.

For the CDR3, the DNA is TGTGCCAGCAGTGTCCTTCAGGGTCATGGCTACACCTTC. This sequence encodes CASSVLQGHGYTF. V is TRBV2 and J is TRBJ1-2; tentative D call: TRBD1 (5 bases). Germline loops: CDR1 SNHLY, CDR2 FYNNEI. The CDR3 covers 13 residues. Between the trimmed V and J ends, which lost 4 bases and 6 bases, there was a span of 12 bases.